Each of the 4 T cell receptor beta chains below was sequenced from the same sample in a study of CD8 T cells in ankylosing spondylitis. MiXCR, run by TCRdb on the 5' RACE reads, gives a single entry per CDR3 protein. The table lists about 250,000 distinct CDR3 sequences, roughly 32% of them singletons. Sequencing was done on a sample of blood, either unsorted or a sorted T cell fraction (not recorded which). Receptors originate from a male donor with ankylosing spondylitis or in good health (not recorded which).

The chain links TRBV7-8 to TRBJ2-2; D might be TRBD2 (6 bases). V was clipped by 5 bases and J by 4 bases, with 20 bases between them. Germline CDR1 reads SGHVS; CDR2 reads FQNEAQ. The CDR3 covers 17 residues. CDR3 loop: CASSPLGAGVITGELFF. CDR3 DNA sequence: TGTGCCAGCAGCCCCCTTGGAGCGGGCGTCATCACCGGGGAGCTGTTTTTT.

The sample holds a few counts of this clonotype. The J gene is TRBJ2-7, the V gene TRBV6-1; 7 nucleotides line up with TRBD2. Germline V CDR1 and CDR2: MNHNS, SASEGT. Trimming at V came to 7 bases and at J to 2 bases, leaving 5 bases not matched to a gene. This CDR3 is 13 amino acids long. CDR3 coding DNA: TGTGCCAGCACCTCTAGCGGAACCTACGAGCAGTACTTC. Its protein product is CASTSSGTYEQYF.

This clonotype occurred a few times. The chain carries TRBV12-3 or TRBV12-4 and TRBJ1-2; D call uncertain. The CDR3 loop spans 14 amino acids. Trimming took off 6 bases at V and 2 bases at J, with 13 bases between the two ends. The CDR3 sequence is CASSPLGRNYGYTF. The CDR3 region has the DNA TGTGCCAGCAGCCCGCTGGGTAGGAACTATGGCTACACCTTC.

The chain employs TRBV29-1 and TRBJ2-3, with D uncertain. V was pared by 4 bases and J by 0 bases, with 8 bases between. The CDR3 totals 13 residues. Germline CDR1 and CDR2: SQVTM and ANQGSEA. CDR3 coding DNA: TGCAGCGTTGTAATGGTTAGCACAGATACGCAGTATTTT. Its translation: CSVVMVSTDTQYF.